This record concerns one TCR beta chain sequence. Antigen specificity is unknown. The CDR3 loop spans 15 amino acids. From germline, CDR1 is SGDLS and CDR2 YYNGEE. J lost 10 bases, V lost 3 bases, and 11 bases had no gene match. This sample was taken from a study of T cells in narcolepsy. The wider study: Enrolled donors included narcolepsy type 1 or type 2 patients and healthy controls. Points from the study as a whole: Comparing one patient's CSF and blood CD4+ clonotypes highlighted HCRT- and TRIB2-specific autoreactive clonotypes. No autoreactive T cell clone sequences appeared in some memory CD4+ repertoires. Blood of same and different patients, but not healthy controls, reportedly held recurring autoreactive clonotypes.

The method was immunoSEQ multiplex PCR; TCRdb's version includes in-frame clones alone and lacks a portion of them. There are roughly 40,000 clones in the sample; approximately 85% occur only once, and around 1.6% lies in the top ten. V gene TRBV9 combines with J gene TRBJ2-1, with 9 bases matching TRBD2. The source is a human donor with narcolepsy. Sequencing was done on a sample of CD45RA- memory CD4+ T cells from PBMCs. In DNA form, the CDR3 reads TGTGCCAGCAGCGCTTGGAGCGGGGGGCAAAGGGAGCAGTTCTTC. Translated, it gives CASSAWSGGQREQFF.